The rows below give T cell receptor beta chains drawn from one sample of a study of blood T cell repertoires in COVID-19. Using immunoSEQ multiplex PCR, the repertoire was profiled, and TCRdb retains in-frame clones only, with some absent. The top ten clones hold under 5.5% of a sample with about 350,000 clones, about 87% of them seen once. Sequencing was carried out using PBMCs or T cells enriched from blood (not recorded which). All receptors come from a young woman who had recovered from COVID-19. Both conserved end residues are part of each CDR3. A D gene is named only where the DNA matches it firmly. For some rows the clone size is stated as once, few or many, or as a class when expanded; others skip it.

D gene,J gene,clone size,V gene,CDR3 protein,CDR3 DNA
NA,TRBJ1-5,NA,TRBV18,CASSPNRELGGVQPQHF,TGTGCCAGCTCACCGAACAGGGAATTGGGTGGGGTTCAGCCCCAGCATTTT
NA,TRBJ1-1,NA,TRBV4-3,CASSQYRQSEAFF,TGCGCCAGCAGCCAGTATCGACAGAGTGAAGCTTTCTTT
TRBD1,TRBJ1-1,once,TRBV11-1,CASSYAPGQGSTEAFF,TGTGCCAGCAGCTACGCTCCGGGACAGGGCTCCACTGAAGCTTTCTTT
NA,TRBJ1-1,NA,TRBV5-6,CASRSQPGKLNTEAFF,TGTGCCAGCAGGTCGCAACCGGGAAAATTGAACACTGAAGCTTTCTTT
TRBD2,TRBJ2-2,NA,TRBV9,CASSVQIAGNTGELFF,TGTGCCAGCAGCGTCCAAATAGCGGGGAACACCGGGGAGCTGTTTTTT
NA,TRBJ2-7,NA,TRBV16,CASSQGLREAEQYF,TGTGCCAGCAGCCAAGGCTTGAGAGAGGCCGAGCAGTACTTC
TRBD1,TRBJ1-5,few,TRBV7-2,CASSSENPTGAQHF,TGTGCCAGCAGCTCTGAAAATCCCACAGGGGCCCAGCATTTT
NA,TRBJ1-2,once,TRBV4-3,CASNTRGTNYGYTF,TGCGCCAGCAACACAAGAGGTACTAACTATGGCTACACCTTC
TRBD1,TRBJ1-1,NA,TRBV28,CASSSTGWNTEAFF,TGTGCCAGCAGTTCGACAGGGTGGAACACTGAAGCTTTCTTT
TRBD1,TRBJ2-1,NA,TRBV5-6,CASSLGTGGMREQFF,TGTGCCAGCAGCTTGGGGACAGGGGGCATGCGGGAGCAGTTCTTC
TRBD1,TRBJ1-2,NA,TRBV18,CASSPDRVANYGYTF,TGTGCCAGCTCACCCGACAGGGTGGCCAACTATGGCTACACCTTC
NA,TRBJ1-1,NA,TRBV18,CASSPHQLGRGNTEAFF,TGTGCCAGCTCACCACACCAACTCGGGAGGGGGAACACTGAAGCTTTCTTT
NA,TRBJ1-1,NA,TRBV11-2,CASSPTPTEAFF,TGTGCCAGCAGCCCTACCCCCACTGAAGCTTTCTTT
NA,TRBJ2-2,once,TRBV5-4,CASSPTRGKNTGELFF,TGTGCCAGCAGTCCCACCCGGGGGAAGAACACCGGGGAGCTGTTTTTT
NA,TRBJ2-7,NA,TRBV28,CASRPPGRVYEQYF,TGTGCCAGCAGACCGCCAGGCAGAGTCTACGAGCAGTACTTC
TRBD1,TRBJ1-1,once,TRBV6-4,CASSDAAGGNTEAFF,TGTGCCAGCAGTGATGCGGCAGGGGGAAACACTGAAGCTTTCTTT
TRBD1,TRBJ2-5,NA,TRBV5-1,CASNRGRTEETQYF,TGCGCCAGCAACAGGGGGCGGACGGAAGAGACCCAGTACTTC
NA,TRBJ2-5,NA,TRBV6-5,CASSRGETQYF,TGTGCCAGCAGTAGGGGAGAGACCCAGTACTTC
TRBD1,TRBJ2-7,NA,TRBV5-1,CASSLGVWTGDDEQYF,TGCGCCAGCAGCTTGGGAGTCTGGACAGGGGACGACGAGCAGTACTTC
NA,TRBJ2-3,NA,TRBV24-1,CATSGGGTDTQYF,TGTGCCACCAGTGGAGGAGGGACAGATACGCAGTATTTT
TRBD1,TRBJ1-2,NA,TRBV4-3,CASSHATGNYGYTF,TGCGCCAGCAGCCACGCGACAGGGAACTATGGCTACACCTTC
TRBD1,TRBJ1-1,NA,TRBV4-2,CASSQGQGEEAFF,TGTGCCAGCAGCCAAGGACAGGGGGAAGAAGCTTTCTTT
TRBD1,TRBJ1-1,NA,TRBV28,CASRRDRNTEAFF,TGTGCCAGCAGGCGGGACAGGAACACTGAAGCTTTCTTT
TRBD1,TRBJ1-1,NA,TRBV27,CASRRGQGAWGTEAFF,TGTGCCAGCAGGAGGGGGCAGGGGGCATGGGGCACTGAAGCTTTCTTT
NA,TRBJ1-2,once,TRBV19,CASSTGGPMHYGYTF,TGTGCCAGTAGTACCGGGGGACCCATGCACTATGGCTACACCTTC
NA,TRBJ1-6,NA,TRBV12-3/TRBV12-4,CASSYRDSPLHF,TGTGCCAGCAGTTATCGAGATTCACCCCTCCACTTT